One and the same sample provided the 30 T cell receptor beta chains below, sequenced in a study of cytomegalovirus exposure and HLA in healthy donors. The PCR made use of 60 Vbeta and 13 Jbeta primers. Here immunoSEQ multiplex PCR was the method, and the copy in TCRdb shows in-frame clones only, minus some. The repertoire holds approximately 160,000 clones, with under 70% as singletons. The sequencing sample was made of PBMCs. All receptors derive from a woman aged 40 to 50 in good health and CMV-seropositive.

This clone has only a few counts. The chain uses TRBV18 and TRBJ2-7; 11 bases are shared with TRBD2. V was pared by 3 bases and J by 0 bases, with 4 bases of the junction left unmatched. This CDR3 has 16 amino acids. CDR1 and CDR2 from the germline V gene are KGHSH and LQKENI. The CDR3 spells CASSPRTSGYSYEQYF. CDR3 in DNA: TGTGCCAGCTCACCTCGGACTAGCGGGTACTCCTACGAGCAGTACTTC. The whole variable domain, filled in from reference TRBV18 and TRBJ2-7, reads NAGVMQNPRHLVRRRGQEARLRCSPMKGHSHVYWYRQLPEEGLKFMVYLQKENIIDESGMPKERFSAEFPKEGPSILRIQQVVRGDSAAYFCASSPRTSGYSYEQYFGPGTRLTVT.

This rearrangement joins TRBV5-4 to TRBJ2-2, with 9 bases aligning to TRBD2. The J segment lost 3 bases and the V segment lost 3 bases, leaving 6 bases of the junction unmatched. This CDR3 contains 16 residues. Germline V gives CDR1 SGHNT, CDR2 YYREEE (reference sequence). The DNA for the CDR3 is TGTGCCAGCAGCTGGGGGGTAGCGGGGGACACCGGGGAGCTGTTTTTT. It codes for CASSWGVAGDTGELFF. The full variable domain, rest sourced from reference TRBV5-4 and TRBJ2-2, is ETGVTQSPTHLIKTRGQQVTLRCSSQSGHNTVSWYQQALGQGPQFIFQYYREEENGRGNFPPRFSGLQFPNYSSELNVNALELDDSALYLCASSWGVAGDTGELFFGEGSRLTVL.

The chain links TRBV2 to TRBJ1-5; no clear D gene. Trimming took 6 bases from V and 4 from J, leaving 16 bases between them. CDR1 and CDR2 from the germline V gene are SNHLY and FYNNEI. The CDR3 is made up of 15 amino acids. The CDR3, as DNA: TGTGCCAGCAGCCGGGAGGGATCACCAAATCAGCCCCAGCATTTT. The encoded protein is CASSREGSPNQPQHF. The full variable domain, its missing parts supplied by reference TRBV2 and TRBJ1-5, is EPEVTQTPSHQVTQMGQEVILRCVPISNHLYFYWYRQILGQKVEFLVSFYNNEISEKSEIFDDQFSVERPDGSNFTLKIRSTKLEDSAMYFCASSREGSPNQPQHFGDGTRLSIL.

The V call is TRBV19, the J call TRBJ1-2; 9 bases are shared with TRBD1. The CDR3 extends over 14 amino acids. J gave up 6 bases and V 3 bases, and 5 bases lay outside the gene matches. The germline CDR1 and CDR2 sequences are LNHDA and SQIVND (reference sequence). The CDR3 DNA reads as TGTGCCAGTAGTATGGGACAGGGAAGGCATGGCTACACCTTC. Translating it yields CASSMGQGRHGYTF.

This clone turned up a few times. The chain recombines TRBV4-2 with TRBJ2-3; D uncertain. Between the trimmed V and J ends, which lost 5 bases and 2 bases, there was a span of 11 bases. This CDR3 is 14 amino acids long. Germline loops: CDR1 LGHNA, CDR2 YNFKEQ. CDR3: CASSGGRTTDTQYF. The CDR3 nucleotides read TGTGCCAGCAGCGGTGGCAGAACCACAGATACGCAGTATTTT.

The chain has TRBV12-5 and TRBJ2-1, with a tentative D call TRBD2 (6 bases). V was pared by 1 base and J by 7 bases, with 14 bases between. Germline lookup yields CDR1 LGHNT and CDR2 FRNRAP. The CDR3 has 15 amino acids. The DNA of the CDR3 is TGTGCTAGTGGTTTGGGAGGGACTGCCAATAATGAGCAGTTCTTC. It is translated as CASGLGGTANNEQFF.

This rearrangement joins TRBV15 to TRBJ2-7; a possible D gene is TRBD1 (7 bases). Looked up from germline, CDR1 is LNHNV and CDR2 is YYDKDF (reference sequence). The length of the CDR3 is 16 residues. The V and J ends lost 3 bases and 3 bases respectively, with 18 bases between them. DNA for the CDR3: TGTGCCACCAGCAGGGACCTCGCGGGACAGAGCTACGAGCAGTACTTC. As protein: CATSRDLAGQSYEQYF.

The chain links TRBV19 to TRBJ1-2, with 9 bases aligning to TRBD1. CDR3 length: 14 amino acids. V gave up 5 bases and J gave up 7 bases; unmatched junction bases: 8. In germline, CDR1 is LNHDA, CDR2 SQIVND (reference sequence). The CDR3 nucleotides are TGTGCCAGTAGTTTCGAGGGACAGGGTAGTGGCTACACCTTC. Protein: CASSFEGQGSGYTF.

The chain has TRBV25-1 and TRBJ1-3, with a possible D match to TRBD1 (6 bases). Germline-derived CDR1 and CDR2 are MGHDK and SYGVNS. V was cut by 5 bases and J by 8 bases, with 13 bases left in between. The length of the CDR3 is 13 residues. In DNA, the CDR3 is TGTGCCAGCAGTTTTCAGGGGAGTGACACCATATATTTT. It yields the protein CASSFQGSDTIYF.

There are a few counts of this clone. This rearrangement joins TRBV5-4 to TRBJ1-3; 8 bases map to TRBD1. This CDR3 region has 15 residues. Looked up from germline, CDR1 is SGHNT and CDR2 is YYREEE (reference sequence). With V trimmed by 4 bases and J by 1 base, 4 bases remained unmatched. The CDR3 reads CASSLQGDSGNTIYF. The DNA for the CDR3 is TGTGCCAGCAGCCTACAGGGGGATTCTGGAAACACCATATATTTT.

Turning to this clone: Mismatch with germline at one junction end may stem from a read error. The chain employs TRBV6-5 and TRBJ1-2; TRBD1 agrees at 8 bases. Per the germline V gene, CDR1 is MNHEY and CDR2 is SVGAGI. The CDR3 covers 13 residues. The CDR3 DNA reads TGTGCCAGCAGCCCGGACAGGGACTATGGCTACCCCTTC. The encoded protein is CASSPDRDYGYPF.

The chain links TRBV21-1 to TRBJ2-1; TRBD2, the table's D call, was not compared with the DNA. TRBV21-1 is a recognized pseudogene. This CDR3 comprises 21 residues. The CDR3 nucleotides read TGTGCCAGCAGCAAATGGTCTAATGCGGGTTGCGGGAGCAAACCGGGGAATGAGCAGTTCTTC. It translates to CASSKWSNAGCGSKPGNEQFF.

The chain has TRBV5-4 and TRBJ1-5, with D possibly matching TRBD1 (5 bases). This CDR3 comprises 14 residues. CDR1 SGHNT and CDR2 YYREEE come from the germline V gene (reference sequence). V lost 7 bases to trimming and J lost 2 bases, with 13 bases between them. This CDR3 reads CASASTRGNQPQHF. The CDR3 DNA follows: TGTGCCAGCGCAAGCACCAGGGGCAATCAGCCCCAGCATTTT.

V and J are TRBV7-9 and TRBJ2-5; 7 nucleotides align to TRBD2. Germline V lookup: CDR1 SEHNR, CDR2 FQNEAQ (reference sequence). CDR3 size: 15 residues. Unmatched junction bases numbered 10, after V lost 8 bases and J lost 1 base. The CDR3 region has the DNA TGTGCCAGCGGGCCTGGGGGGGTAGGCCAAGAGACCCAGTACTTC. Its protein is CASGPGGVGQETQYF.

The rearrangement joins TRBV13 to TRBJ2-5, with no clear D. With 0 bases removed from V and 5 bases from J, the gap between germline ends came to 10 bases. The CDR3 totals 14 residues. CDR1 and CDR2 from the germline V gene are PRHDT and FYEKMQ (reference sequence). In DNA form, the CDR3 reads TGTGCCAGCAGCTTAGGGGGCTACGGCGAGACCCAGTACTTC. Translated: CASSLGGYGETQYF.

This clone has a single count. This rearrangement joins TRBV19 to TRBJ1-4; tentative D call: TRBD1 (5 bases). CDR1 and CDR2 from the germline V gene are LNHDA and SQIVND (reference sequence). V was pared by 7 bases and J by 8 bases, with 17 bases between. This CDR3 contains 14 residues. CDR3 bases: TGTGCCAGTACTCCGGACATCAACCGAGAAAAACTGTTTTTT. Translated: CASTPDINREKLFF.

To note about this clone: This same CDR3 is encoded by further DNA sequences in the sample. The CDR3 region is CASTENYGYTF. CDR3 DNA: TGTGCCAGCACCGAGAACTATGGCTACACCTTC. The chain joins TRBV6-6 to TRBJ1-2; unclear D gene. Germline CDR1 reads MNHNY; CDR2 reads SVGAGI (reference sequence). Deletions cut 7 bases from V and 2 bases from J, with 5 bases between. The CDR3 contains 11 residues.

The CDR3 sequence is CATHRTGGYEQYF. The CDR3 nucleotides read TGTGCCACTCACCGGACAGGGGGCTACGAGCAGTACTTC. The chain links TRBV10-3 to TRBJ2-7; TRBD1 agrees at 10 bases. Germline CDR1 reads ENHRY; CDR2 reads SYGVKD. The V segment lost 10 bases and the J segment 3 bases; nucleotides outside the gene matches: 6. The CDR3 totals 13 residues.

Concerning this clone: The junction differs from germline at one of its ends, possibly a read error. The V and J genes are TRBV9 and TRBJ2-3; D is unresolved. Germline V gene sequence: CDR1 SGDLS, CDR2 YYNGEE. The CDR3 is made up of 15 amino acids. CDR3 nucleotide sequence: TGTGCCAGCAGCGTAGAGAGCCCGCACAGATACGCAGTATCCTTT. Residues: CASSVESPHRYAVSF.

This chain's CDR3 is CATGTGYVGELFF. The CDR3 region has the DNA TGTGCCACCGGGACAGGTTATGTCGGGGAGCTGTTTTTT. This chain links TRBV2 with TRBJ2-2; 8 bases are shared with TRBD1. Looked up from germline, CDR1 is SNHLY and CDR2 is FYNNEI. This CDR3 contains 13 residues. With V trimmed by 10 bases and J by 7 bases, 8 bases remained unmatched.

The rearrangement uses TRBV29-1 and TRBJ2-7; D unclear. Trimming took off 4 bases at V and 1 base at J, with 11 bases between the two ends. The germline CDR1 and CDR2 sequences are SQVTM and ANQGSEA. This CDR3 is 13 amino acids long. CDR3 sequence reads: CSVAWPGSYEQYF. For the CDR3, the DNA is TGCAGCGTTGCATGGCCCGGGTCCTACGAGCAGTACTTC.

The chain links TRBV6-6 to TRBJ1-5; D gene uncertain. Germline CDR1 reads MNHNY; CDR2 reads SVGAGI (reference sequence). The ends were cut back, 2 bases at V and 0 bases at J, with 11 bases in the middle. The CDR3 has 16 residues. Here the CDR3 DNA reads TGTGCCAGCAGTTACCCCGGAGGGAATAGCAATCAGCCCCAGCATTTT. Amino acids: CASSYPGGNSNQPQHF.

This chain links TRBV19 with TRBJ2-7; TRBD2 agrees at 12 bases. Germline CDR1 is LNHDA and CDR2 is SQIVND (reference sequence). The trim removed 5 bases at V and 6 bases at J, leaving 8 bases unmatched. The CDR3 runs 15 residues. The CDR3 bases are TGTGCCAGTAGTCTCGGACTAGCGGGACCCCTCGAGCAGTACTTC. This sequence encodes CASSLGLAGPLEQYF.

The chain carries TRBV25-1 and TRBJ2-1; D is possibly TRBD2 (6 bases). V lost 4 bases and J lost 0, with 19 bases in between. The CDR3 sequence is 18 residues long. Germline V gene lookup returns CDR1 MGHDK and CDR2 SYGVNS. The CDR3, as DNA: TGTGCCAGCAGTGCTATCTCGTGGAGGGACGGCTCCTACAATGAGCAGTTCTTC. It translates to CASSAISWRDGSYNEQFF.

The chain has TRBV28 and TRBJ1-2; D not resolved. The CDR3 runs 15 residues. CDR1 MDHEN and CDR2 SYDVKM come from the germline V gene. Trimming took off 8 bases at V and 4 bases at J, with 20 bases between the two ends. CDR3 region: CASALRGARLYGYTF. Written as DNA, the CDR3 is TGTGCCAGCGCCCTGCGGGGAGCCAGGCTCTATGGCTACACCTTC.

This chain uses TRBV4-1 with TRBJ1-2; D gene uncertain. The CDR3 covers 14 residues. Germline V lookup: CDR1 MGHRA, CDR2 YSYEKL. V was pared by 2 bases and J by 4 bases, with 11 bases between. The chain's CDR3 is CASSQPGSPYGYTF. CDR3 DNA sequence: TGCGCCAGCAGCCAACCGGGAAGTCCCTATGGCTACACCTTC.

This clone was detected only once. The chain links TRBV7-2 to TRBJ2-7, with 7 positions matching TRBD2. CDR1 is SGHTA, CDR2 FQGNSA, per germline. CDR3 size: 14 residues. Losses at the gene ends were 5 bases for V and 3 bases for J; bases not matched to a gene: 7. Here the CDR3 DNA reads TGTGCCAGCAGCCTCCGGGGGGAGTACTACGAGCAGTACTTC. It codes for CASSLRGEYYEQYF.

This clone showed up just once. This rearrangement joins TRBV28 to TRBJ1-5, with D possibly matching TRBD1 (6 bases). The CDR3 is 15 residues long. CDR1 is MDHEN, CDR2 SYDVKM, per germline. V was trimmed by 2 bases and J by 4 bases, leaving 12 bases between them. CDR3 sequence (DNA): TGTGCCAGCAGTTTAAGGGGGGGCGCGAATCAGCCCCAGCATTTT. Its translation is CASSLRGGANQPQHF.

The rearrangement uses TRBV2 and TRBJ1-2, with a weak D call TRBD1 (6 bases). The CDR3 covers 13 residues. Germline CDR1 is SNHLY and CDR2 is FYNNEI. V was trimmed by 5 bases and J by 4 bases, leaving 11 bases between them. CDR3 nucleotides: TGTGCCAGCAGTTCAACAGGGAGCTATGGCTACACCTTC. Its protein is CASSSTGSYGYTF.

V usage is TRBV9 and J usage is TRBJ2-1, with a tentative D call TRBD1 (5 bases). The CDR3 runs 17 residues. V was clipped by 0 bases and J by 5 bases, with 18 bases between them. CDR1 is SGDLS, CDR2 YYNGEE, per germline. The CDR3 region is CASSVATTVRLDNEQFF. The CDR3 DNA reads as TGTGCCAGCAGCGTAGCTACGACAGTTCGCCTAGACAATGAGCAGTTCTTC.